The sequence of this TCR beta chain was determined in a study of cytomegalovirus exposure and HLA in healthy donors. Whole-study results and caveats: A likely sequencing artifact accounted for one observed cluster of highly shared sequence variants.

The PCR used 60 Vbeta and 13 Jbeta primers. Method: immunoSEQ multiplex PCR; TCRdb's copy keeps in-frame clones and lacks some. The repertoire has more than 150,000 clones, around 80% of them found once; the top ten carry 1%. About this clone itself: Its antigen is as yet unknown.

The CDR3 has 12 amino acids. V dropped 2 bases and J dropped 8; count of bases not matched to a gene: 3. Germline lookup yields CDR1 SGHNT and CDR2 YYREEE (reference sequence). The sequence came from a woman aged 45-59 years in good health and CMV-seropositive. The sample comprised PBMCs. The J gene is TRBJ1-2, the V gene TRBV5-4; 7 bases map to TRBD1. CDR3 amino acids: CASSFATGGYTF. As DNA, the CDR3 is TGTGCCAGCAGCTTCGCGACAGGGGGCTACACCTTC. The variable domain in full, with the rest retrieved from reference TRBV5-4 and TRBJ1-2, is ETGVTQSPTHLIKTRGQQVTLRCSSQSGHNTVSWYQQALGQGPQFIFQYYREEENGRGNFPPRFSGLQFPNYSSELNVNALELDDSALYLCASSFATGGYTFGSGTRLTVV.